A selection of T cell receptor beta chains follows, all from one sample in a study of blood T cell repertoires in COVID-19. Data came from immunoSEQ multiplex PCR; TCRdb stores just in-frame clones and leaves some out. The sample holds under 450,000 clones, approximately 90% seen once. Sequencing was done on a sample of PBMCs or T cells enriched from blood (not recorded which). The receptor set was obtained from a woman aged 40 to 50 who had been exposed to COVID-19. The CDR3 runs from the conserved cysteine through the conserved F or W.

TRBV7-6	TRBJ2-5	CASSLARSSVQETQYF
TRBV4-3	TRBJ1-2	CASSQERDTYYGYTF
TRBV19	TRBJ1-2	CASRIDSENYGYTF
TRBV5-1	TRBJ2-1	CASSIGLAGSDEQFF
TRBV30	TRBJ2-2	CAWTPDFTGELFF
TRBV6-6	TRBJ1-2	CASSYLARRGNYGYTF
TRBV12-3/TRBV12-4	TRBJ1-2	CASSFRQGHGYTF
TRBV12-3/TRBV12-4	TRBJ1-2	CASSPTGGRGYTF
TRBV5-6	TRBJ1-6	CASSPTGTNSPLHF
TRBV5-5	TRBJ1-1	CASSLRGSDTEAFF
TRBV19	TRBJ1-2	CASSIETGSYGYTF
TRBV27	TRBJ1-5	CASSLSVNQPQHF
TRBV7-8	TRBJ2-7	CASSRDRAYEQYF
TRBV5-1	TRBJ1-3	CASSLRGDSGNTIYF
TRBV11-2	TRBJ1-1	CASSLSTNTEAFF
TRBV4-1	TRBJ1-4	CASRDRGRHEKLFF
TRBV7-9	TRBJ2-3	CASSIWTGGSTDTQYF
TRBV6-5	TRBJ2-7	CASRDSGSVYEQYF
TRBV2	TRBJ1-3	CASNLDRAGNTIYF
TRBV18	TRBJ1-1	CASSPGWQSSMNTEAFF
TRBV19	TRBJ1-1	CASSIFRGGGFGGTEAFF
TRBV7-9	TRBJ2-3	CASSLTGAQDTQYF
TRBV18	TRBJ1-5	CASSPGGGNQPQHF
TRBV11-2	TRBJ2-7	CASSTGTGGADEQYF
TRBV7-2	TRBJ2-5	CASSLLPYPQETQYF
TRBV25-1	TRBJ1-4	CASSEYQGVDEKLFF
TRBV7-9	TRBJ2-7	CASSLASTYEQYF
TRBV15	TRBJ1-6	CATSRTREQLHF
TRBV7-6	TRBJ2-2	CASTPGLASSAGELFF
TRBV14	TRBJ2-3	CASSQDRGADTQYF
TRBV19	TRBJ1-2	CASSMGGQGRYGYTF
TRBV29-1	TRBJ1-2	CGITGGSGYTF
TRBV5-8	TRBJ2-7	CASSLRTDSYEQYF
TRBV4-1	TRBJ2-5	CASSQLAGSATQYF
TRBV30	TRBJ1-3	CAWEQGFSGNTIYF
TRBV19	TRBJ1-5	CASTRLDRDNQPQHF
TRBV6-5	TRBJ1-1	CASSQTDSGRQAFF
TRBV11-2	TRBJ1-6	CASSLSQRSPLHF
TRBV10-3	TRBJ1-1	CAISEPRGGGGTEAFF
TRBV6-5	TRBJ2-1	CASTLNGRVYNEQFF
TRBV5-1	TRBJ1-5	CASSLGTGYDQPQHF
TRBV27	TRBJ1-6	CASREPRTNSPLHF
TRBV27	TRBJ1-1	CASSLYVEDTEAFF
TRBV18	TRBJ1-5	CASSPDRADSNQPQHF
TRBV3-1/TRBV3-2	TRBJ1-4	CASSLGQGRPNEKLFF
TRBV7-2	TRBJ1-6	CASSLRGLDSPLHF
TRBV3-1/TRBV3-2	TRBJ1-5	CASSQDPTGNQPQHF